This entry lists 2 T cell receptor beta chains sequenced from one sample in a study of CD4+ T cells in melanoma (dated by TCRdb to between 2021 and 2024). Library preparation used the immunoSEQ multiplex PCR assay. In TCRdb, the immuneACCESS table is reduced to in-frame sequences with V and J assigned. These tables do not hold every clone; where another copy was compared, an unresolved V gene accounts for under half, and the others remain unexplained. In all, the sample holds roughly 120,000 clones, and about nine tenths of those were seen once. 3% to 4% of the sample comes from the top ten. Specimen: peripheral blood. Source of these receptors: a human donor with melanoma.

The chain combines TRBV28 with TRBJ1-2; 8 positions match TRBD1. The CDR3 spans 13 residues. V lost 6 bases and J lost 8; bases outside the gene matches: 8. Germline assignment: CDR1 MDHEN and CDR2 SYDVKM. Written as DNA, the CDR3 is TGTGCCAGCAGATCCGGACAGGGCAGCGGCTACACCTTC. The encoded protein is CASRSGQGSGYTF.

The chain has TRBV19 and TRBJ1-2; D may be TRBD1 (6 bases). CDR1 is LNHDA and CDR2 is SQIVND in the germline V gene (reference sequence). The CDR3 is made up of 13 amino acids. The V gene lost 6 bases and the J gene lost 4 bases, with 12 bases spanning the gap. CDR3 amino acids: CASSPGQLYGYTF. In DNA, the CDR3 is TGTGCCAGTAGCCCCGGACAGCTCTATGGCTACACCTTC.